A single sample is the source of the 9 T cell receptor beta chains below, sequenced in a study of control samples from healthy donors and cancer patients. Data came from immunoSEQ multiplex PCR; TCRdb stores just in-frame clones and leaves some out. In the table there are around 190,000 clones, more than 90% of which are singletons. The sample comprised blood. These receptors all stem from a man aged 25 to 45 in good health.

The V and J genes are TRBV4-1 and TRBJ2-1; 8 nucleotides match TRBD1. The CDR3 loop spans 13 amino acids. V was pared by 2 bases and J by 8 bases, with 2 bases of the junction left unmatched. CDR1 MGHRA and CDR2 YSYEKL come from the germline V gene. CDR3 in DNA: TGCGCCAGCAGCCAACCGGACAGGGATGAGCAGTTCTTC. Translated, it gives CASSQPDRDEQFF.

The chain joins TRBV3-1 (or the pseudogene TRBV3-2) to TRBJ2-5; maybe TRBD2 (7 bases). Germline CDR1 is LGHDT and CDR2 is YNNKEL (reference sequence). Deletions cut 1 base from V and 7 bases from J, with 25 bases between. The CDR3 consists of 18 residues. The CDR3 loop is CASSQGGGGSGNEGTQYF. DNA for the CDR3: TGTGCCAGCAGCCAAGGCGGGGGCGGAAGTGGCAACGAAGGGACCCAGTACTTC.

The V and J genes are TRBV28 and TRBJ1-3; 10 bases are shared with TRBD1. This CDR3 has 19 residues. Germline V gene data show CDR1 as MDHEN and CDR2 as SYDVKM. V lost 3 bases, J lost 0 bases, and 11 bases stayed unmatched. The CDR3, as DNA: TGTGCCAGCAGTTTTCGGGACAGGGGCCAGGGCCTCTCTGGAAACACCATATATTTT. Protein: CASSFRDRGQGLSGNTIYF.

This chain uses TRBV2 with TRBJ1-2; D is unresolved. The CDR3 consists of 9 residues. V was shortened by 6 bases and J by 13 bases, with 9 bases between the two germline ends. CDR1 is SNHLY, CDR2 FYNNEI, per germline. The CDR3 coding sequence is TGTGCCAGCAGGGTGGTTCCCACCTTC. Translation gives CASRVVPTF.

The chain uses TRBV5-1 and TRBJ2-7; D uncertain. Between the trimmed V and J ends, which lost 0 bases and 6 bases, there was a span of 13 bases. The CDR3 sequence is 14 residues long. The germline V gene has CDR1 SGHRS and CDR2 YFSETQ. This CDR3 reads CASSLETQAGEQYF. CDR3 bases: TGCGCCAGCAGCTTGGAAACCCAGGCTGGCGAGCAGTACTTC.

This clone occurred once. The rearrangement links TRBV6-5 to TRBJ2-1, with a tentative D call TRBD2 (5 bases). Germline lookup yields CDR1 MNHEY and CDR2 SVGAGI. V lost 0 bases, J lost 6 bases, and 6 bases lay in between. CDR3 size: 13 residues. The chain's CDR3 is CASSYSGVNEQFF. DNA for the CDR3: TGTGCCAGCAGTTACTCCGGGGTCAATGAGCAGTTCTTC.

The chain couples TRBV4-3 to TRBJ1-1; D not resolved. The V gene's germline CDR1 is LGHNA and CDR2 YSLEER. V shed 1 base and J shed 4 bases, with 13 bases lying between them. CDR3 length: 15 residues. The CDR3 loop is CASSQGRLEGTEAFF. The CDR3 coding sequence is TGCGCCAGCAGCCAAGGTAGGCTTGAGGGCACTGAAGCTTTCTTT.

The rearrangement joins TRBV4-3 to TRBJ2-5, with 10 nucleotides matching TRBD1. V lost 0 bases, J lost 0 bases, and 4 bases stayed unmatched. CDR1 and CDR2 (germline): LGHNA, YSLEER. This CDR3 comprises 17 residues. The CDR3, as DNA: TGCGCCAGCAGCCAAGACGGGGGACAGGGGTACCAAGAGACCCAGTACTTC. It is translated as CASSQDGGQGYQETQYF.

The CDR3 bases are TGCGCCAGCAGCTTGGCCGTAAGCGGGGGCACAGATACGCAGTATTTT. This encodes CASSLAVSGGTDTQYF. This chain links TRBV5-1 with TRBJ2-3, with 7 bases matching TRBD2. This CDR3 is 16 amino acids long. J was trimmed by 1 base and V by 0 bases; bases with no gene match: 5. The V gene's germline CDR1 is SGHRS and CDR2 YFSETQ.